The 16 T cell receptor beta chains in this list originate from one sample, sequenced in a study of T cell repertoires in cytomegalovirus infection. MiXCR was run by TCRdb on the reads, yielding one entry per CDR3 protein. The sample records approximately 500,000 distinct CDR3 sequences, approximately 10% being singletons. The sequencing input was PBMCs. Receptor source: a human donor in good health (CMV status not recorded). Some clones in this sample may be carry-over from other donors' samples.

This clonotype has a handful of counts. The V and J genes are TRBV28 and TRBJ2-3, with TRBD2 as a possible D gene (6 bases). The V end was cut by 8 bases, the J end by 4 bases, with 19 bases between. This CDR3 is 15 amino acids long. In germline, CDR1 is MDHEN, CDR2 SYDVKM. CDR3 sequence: CASLGRKSKADTQYF. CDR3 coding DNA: TGTGCCAGCCTTGGGAGGAAAAGCAAGGCAGATACGCAGTATTTT.

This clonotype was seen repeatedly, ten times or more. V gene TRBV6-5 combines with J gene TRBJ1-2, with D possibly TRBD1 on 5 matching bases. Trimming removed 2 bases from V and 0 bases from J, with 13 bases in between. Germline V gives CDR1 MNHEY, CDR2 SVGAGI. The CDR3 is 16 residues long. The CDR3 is CASSYGAGPTNYGYTF. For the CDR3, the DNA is TGTGCCAGCAGTTACGGAGCAGGGCCTACTAACTATGGCTACACCTTC.

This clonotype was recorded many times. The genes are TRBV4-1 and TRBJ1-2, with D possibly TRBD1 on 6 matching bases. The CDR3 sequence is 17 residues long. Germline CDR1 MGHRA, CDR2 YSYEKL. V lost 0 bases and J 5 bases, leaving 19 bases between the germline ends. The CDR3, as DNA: TGCGCCAGCAGCCAAGATAGGCTCAGGGGAAATAATTATGGCTACACCTTC. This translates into CASSQDRLRGNNYGYTF.

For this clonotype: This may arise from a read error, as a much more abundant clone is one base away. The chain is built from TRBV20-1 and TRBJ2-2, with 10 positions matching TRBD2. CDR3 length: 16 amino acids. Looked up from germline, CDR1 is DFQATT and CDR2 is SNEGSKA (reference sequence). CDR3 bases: TGCAGTGCTGGAGACGCCAGCGGGAGGGACACCGGGGAGCTGTTTTTT. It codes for CSAGDASGRDTGELFF.

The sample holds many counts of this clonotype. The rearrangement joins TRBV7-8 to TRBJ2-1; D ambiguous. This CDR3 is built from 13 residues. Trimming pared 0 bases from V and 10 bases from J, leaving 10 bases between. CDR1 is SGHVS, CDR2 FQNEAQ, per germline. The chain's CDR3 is CASSLAPGREQFF. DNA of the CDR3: TGTGCCAGCAGCTTAGCGCCGGGCAGGGAGCAGTTCTTC.

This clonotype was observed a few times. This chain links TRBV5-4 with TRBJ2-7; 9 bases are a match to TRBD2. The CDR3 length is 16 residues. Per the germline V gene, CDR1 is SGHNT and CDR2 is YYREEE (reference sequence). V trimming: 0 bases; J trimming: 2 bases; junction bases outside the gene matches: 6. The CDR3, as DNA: TGTGCCAGCAGCTTGGGGGGGCTAGCGGGAACCTACGAGCAGTACTTC. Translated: CASSLGGLAGTYEQYF.

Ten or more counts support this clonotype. The CDR3: CASGQGTSGAPYNEQFF. CDR3 nucleotide sequence: TGCGCCAGCGGACAGGGGACTAGCGGGGCCCCTTACAATGAGCAGTTCTTC. The J gene is TRBJ2-1, the V gene TRBV10-2; 13 positions agree with TRBD2. Germline V gene sequence: CDR1 WSHSY, CDR2 SAAADI. V shed 8 bases and J 4 bases; nucleotides not matched to a gene: 11. The CDR3 totals 17 residues.

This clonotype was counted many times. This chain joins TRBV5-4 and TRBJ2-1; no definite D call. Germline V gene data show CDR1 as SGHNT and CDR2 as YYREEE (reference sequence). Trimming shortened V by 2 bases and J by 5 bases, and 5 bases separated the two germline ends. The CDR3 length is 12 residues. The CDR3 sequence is CASSFLNNEQFF. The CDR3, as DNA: TGTGCCAGCAGCTTTTTGAACAATGAGCAGTTCTTC.

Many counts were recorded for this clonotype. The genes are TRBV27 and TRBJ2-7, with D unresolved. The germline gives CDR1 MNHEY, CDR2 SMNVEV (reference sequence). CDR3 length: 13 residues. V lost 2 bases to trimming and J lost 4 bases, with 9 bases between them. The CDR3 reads CASSLLPRYEQYF. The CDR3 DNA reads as TGTGCCAGCAGTTTACTCCCCCGTTACGAGCAGTACTTC.

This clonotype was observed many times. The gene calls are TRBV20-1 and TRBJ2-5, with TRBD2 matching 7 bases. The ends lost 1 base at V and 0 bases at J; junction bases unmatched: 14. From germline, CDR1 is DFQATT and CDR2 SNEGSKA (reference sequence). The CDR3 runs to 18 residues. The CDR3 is CSARARQRGLLYQETQYF. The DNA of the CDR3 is TGCAGTGCTAGAGCACGCCAGCGGGGACTACTGTACCAAGAGACCCAGTACTTC.

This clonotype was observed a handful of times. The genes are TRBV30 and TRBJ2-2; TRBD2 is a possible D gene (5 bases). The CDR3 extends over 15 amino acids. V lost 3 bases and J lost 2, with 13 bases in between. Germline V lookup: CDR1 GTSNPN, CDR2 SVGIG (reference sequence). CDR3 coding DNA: TGTGCCTGGAGAGGCGGGCCCGGTAACACCGGGGAGCTGTTTTTT. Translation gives CAWRGGPGNTGELFF.

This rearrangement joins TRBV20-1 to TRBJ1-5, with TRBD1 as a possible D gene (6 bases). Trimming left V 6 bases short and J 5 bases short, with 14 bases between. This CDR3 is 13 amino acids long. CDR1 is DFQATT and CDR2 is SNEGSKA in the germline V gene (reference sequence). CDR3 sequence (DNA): TGCAGTGCCCCGGAGAGGGGGGATCAGCCCCAGCATTTT. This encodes CSAPERGDQPQHF.

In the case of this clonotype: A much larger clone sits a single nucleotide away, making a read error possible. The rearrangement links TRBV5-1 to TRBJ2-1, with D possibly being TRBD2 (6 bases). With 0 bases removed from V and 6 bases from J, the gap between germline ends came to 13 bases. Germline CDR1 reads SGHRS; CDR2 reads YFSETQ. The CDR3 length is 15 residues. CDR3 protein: CASSLVAGRGNEQFF. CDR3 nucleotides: TGCGCCAGCAGCTTGGTGGCGGGGCGCGGCAATGAGCAGTTCTTC. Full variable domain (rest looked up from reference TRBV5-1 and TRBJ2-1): KAGVTQTPRYLIKTRGQQVTLSCSPISGHRSVSWYQQTPGQGLQFLFEYFSETQRNKGNFPGRFSGRQFSNSRSEMNVSTLELGDSALYLCASSLVAGRGNEQFFGPGTRLTVL.

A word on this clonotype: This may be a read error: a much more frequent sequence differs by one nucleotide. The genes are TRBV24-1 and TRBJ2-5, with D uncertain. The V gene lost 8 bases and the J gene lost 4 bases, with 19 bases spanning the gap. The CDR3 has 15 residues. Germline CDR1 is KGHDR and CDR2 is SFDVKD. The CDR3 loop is CATNDPPPRLETQYF. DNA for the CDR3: TGTGCCACCAATGACCCACCCCCGCGACTAGAGACCCAGTACTTC.

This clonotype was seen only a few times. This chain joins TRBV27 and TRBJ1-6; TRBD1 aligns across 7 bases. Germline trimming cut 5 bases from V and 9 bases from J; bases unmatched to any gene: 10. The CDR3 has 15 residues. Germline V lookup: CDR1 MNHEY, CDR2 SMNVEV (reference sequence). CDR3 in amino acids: CASSETGTAISPLHF. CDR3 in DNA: TGTGCCAGCAGTGAGACAGGGACGGCAATTTCACCCCTCCACTTT.

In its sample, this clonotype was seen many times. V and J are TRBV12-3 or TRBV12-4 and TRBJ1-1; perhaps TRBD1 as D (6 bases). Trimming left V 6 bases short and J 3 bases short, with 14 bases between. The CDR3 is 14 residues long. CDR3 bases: TGTGCCAGCAGGCCCCTTGACAGGTACACTGAAGCTTTCTTT. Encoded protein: CASRPLDRYTEAFF.